This T cell receptor (beta chain) derives from a study of blood T cell repertoires in COVID-19. Study-level information: The origin of the acute and convalescent COVID-19 samples was the United States, Italy and Spain. In each case, the material was cDNA or gDNA derived from T cells, B-cell-depleted T cells, or PBMCs.

While infection was still active, Seattle patients were enrolled and then followed longitudinally. The V gene end was trimmed by 4 bases and the J gene end by 6 bases; junction bases not matched to a gene: 5. CDR3 length: 13 amino acids. Germline CDR1 and CDR2: MGHRA and YSYEKL. In the source study's methods: Reference gene primer amplification gave estimated nucleated cell counts. Libraries were prepared by immunoSEQ multiplex PCR; TCRdb keeps only in-frame clonotypes and omits some of them. V and J calls and clone size are given by that table; D and trimming were obtained from the DNA. The table has around 170,000 clones, around 83% seen once.

The sample consisted of peripheral blood. The TCR comes from a woman between 70 and 85 years old with COVID-19, enrolled during active disease. The gene calls are TRBV4-1 and TRBJ1-1; 7 bases fit TRBD1. The CDR3 coding sequence is TGCGCCAGCAGCCCTCAGGGGGTGGCTGAAGCTTTCTTT. This sequence encodes CASSPQGVAEAFF.